This T cell receptor beta chain was sequenced during a study of T cell changes during pregnancy in multiple sclerosis. The data were produced by immunoSEQ multiplex PCR, yet TCRdb's version contains in-frame clones alone and is incomplete. Counted here are around 70,000 clones, approximately 90% occurring once; the ten biggest clones make up over 2%. CDR1 and CDR2 (germline): MNHEY, SVGAGI. The CDR3 spans 13 residues. Trimming stripped 6 bases from V and 3 bases from J, with 11 bases between. The sequencing used peripheral blood, collected in the second trimester of pregnancy. The sequence came from a female donor in good health, enrolled as a control in a pregnancy study. This chain links TRBV6-5 with TRBJ1-1, with D uncertain. CDR3 region: CASRDEVDTEAFF. The DNA of the CDR3 is TGTGCCAGCAGAGACGAGGTTGACACTGAAGCTTTCTTT.